This T cell receptor (beta chain) was sequenced in a study of blood T cells in healthy people across ages. A J-beta primer mix and a sample-barcoded 5' primer were used in a second PCR of about 7 to 12 cycles. TCRdb analysed the 5' RACE reads with MiXCR anew, one entry per CDR3 protein. The sample shows 1.5 million to 2 million distinct CDR3 sequences, more than 35% of them seen only once. CDR1 and CDR2 from the germline V gene are SGHAT and FQDESV (reference sequence). V was shortened by 6 bases and J by 5 bases, with 17 bases between the two germline ends. There are 15 residues in the CDR3. This TCR derives from a human donor in good health. The chain employs TRBV11-1 and TRBJ2-1, with D tentatively TRBD2 (5 bases). Sequencing was performed on blood. The CDR3 sequence: CASSPSRTLHNEQFF. CDR3 DNA: TGTGCCAGCAGTCCCTCCCGGACTCTCCACAATGAGCAGTTCTTC.